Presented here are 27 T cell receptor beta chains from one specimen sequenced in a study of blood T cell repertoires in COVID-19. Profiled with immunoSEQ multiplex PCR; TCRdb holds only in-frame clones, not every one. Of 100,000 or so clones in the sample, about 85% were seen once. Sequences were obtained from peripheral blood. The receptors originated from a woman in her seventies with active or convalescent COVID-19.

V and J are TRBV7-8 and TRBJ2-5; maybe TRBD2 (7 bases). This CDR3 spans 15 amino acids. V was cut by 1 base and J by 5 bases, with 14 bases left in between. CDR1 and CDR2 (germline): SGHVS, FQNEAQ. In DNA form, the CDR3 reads TGTGCCAGCAGCTTAGAGGGGGGGGATAGGGAGACCCAGTACTTC. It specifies CASSLEGGDRETQYF.

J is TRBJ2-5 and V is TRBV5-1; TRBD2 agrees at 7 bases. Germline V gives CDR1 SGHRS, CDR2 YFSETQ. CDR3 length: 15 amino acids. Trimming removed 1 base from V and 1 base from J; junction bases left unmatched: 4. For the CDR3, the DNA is TGCGCCAGCAGCTTGAACACGGGGGGCCAAGAGACCCAGTACTTC. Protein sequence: CASSLNTGGQETQYF.

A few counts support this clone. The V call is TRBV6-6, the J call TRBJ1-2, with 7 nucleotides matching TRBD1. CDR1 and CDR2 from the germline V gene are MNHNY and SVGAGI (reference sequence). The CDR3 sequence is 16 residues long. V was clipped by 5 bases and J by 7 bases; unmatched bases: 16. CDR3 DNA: TGTGCCAGCAGTCGATTCCGGGACAGCCCGATTTCTGGCTACACCTTC. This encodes CASSRFRDSPISGYTF.

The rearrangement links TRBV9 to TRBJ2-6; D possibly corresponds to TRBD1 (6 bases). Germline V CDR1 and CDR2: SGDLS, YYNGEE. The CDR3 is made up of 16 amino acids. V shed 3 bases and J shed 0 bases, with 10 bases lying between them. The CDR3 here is CASSAGQPSGANVLTF. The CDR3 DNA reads TGTGCCAGCAGCGCAGGACAGCCCTCTGGGGCCAACGTCCTGACTTTC.

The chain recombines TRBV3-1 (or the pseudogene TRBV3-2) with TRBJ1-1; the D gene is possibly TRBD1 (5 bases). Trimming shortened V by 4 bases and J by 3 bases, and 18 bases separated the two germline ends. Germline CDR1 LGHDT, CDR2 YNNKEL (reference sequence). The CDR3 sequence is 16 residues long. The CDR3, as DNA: TGTGCCAGCAGCCCCCCGGGACCCCGGAGGGACACTGAAGCTTTCTTT. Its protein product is CASSPPGPRRDTEAFF.

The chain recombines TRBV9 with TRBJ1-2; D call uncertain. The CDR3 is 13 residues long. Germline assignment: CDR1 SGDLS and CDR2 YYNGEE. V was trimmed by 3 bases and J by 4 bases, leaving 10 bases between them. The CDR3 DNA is TGTGCCAGCAGCGCGGGGTTCGGCTATGGCTACACCTTC. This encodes CASSAGFGYGYTF. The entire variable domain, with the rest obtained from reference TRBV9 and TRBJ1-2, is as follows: DSGVTQTPKHLITATGQRVTLRCSPRSGDLSVYWYQQSLDQGLQFLIQYYNGEERAKGNILERFSAQQFPDLHSELNLSSLELGDSALYFCASSAGFGYGYTFGSGTRLTVV.

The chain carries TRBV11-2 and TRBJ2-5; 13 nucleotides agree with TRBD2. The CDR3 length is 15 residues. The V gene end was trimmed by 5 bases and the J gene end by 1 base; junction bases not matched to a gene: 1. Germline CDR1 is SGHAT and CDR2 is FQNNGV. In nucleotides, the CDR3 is TGTGCCAGCAGCCGGACTAGCGGGAGCCAAGAGACCCAGTACTTC. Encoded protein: CASSRTSGSQETQYF.

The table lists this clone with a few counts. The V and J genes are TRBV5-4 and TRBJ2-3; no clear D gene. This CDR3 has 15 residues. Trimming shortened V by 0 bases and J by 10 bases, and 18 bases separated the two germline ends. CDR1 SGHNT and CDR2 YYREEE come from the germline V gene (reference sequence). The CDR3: CASSLAVSSSDPQYF. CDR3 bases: TGTGCCAGCAGCTTGGCGGTCTCTAGTAGTGATCCGCAGTATTTT.

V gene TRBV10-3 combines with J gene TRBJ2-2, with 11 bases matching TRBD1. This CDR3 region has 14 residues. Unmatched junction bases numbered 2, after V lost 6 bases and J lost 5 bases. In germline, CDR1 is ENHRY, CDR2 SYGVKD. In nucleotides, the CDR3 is TGTGCCATCAGCGGGACAGGGGGGACCGGGGAGCTGTTTTTT. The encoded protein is CAISGTGGTGELFF.

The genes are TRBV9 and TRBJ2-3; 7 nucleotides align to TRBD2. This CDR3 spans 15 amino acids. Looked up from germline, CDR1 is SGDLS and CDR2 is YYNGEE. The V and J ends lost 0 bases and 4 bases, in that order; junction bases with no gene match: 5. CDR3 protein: CASSVGGSTADTQYF. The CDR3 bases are TGTGCCAGCAGCGTAGGCGGGAGTACGGCAGATACGCAGTATTTT.

The CDR3 loop is CASSLAAGGETQYF. The CDR3 coding sequence is TGTGCCAGCAGCTTGGCAGCTGGGGGGGAGACCCAGTACTTC. This sequence joins TRBV5-4 and TRBJ2-5, with D possibly matching TRBD2 (6 bases). Germline V gene sequence: CDR1 SGHNT, CDR2 YYREEE (reference sequence). Trimming left V 0 bases short and J 5 bases short, with 11 bases between. This CDR3 is 14 amino acids long.

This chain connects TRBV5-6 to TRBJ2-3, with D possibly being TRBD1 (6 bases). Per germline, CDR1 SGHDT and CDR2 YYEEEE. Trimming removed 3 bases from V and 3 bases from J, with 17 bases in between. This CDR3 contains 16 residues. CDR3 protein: CASSWGSTGKTDTQYF. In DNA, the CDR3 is TGTGCCAGCAGCTGGGGATCCACAGGGAAGACAGATACGCAGTATTTT.

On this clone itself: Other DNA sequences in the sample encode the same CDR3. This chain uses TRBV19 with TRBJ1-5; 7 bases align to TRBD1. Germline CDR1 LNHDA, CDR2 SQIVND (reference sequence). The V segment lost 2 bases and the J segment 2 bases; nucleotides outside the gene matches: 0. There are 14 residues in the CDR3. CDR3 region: CASSIQGGNQPQHF. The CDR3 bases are TGTGCCAGTAGTATACAGGGGGGCAATCAGCCCCAGCATTTT.

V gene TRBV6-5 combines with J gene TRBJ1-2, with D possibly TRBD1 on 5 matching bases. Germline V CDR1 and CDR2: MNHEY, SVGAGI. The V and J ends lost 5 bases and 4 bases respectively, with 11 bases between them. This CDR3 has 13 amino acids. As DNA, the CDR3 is TGTGCCAGCAGTCCCAGGGCCCCCTATGGCTACACCTTC. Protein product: CASSPRAPYGYTF.

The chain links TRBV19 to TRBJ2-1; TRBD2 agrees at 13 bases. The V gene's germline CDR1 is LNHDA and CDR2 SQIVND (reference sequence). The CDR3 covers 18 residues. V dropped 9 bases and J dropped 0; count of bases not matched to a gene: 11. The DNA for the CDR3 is TGTGCCAGCAAGATGAGGGGGACTAGCGGGGACTCCTACAATGAGCAGTTCTTC. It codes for CASKMRGTSGDSYNEQFF.

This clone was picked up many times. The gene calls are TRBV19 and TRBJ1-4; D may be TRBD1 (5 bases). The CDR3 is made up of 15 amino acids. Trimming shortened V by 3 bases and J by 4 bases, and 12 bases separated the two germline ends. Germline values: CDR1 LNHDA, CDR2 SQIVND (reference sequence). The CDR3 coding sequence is TGTGCCAGTAGTATGATGACCGGGGGTAATGAAAAACTGTTTTTT. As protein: CASSMMTGGNEKLFF.

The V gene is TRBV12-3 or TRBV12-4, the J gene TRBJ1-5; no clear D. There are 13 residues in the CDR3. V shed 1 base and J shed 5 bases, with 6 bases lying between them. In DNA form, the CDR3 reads TGTGCCAGCAGTTTAGAGCAGGATCAGCCCCAGCATTTT. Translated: CASSLEQDQPQHF.

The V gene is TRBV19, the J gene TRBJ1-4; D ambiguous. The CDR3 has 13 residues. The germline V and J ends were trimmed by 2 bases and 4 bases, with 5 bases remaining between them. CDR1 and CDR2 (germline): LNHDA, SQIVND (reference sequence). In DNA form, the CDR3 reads TGTGCCAGTAGTATATCGGTTAATGAAAAACTGTTTTTT. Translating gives CASSISVNEKLFF.

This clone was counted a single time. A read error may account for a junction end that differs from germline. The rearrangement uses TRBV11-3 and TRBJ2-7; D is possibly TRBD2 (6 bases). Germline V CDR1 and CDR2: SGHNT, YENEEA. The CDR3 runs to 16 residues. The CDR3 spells CASSLEEGGGAYEQYF. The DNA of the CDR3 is TGTGCCAGCAGCCTAGAGGAGGGAGGAGGGGCCTACGAGCAGTACTTC.

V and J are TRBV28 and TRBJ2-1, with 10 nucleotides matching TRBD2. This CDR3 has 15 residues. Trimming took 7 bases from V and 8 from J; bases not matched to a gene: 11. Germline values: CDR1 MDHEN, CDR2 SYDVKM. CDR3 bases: TGTGCCAGCAACCCCGGACTAGCGGTTTACTATGAGCAGTTCTTC. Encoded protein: CASNPGLAVYYEQFF.

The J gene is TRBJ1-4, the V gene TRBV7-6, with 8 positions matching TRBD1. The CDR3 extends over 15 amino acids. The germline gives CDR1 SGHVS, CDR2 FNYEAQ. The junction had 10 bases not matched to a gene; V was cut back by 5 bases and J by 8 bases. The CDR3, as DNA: TGTGCCAGCAGCCCCGGACAGGGAGGGAGGGAAAAACTGTTTTTT. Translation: CASSPGQGGREKLFF.

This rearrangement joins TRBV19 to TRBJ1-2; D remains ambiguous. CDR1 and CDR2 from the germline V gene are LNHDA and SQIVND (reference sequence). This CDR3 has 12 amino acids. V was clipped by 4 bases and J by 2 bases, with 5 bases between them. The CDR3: CASSTRNYGYTF. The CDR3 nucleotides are TGTGCCAGTAGTACCAGGAACTATGGCTACACCTTC.

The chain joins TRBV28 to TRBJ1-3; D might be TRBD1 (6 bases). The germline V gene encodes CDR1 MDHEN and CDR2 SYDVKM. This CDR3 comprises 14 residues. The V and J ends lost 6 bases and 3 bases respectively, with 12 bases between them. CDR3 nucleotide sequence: TGTGCCAGCAGGTCTCTACAGGGTGGAAACACCATATATTTT. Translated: CASRSLQGGNTIYF.

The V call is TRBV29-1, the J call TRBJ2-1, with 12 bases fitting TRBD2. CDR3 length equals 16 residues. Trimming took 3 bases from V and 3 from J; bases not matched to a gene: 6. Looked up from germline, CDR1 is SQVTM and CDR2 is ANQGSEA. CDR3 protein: CSVDPRTSGNYNEQFF. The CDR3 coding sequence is TGCAGCGTTGATCCAAGGACTAGCGGGAACTACAATGAGCAGTTCTTC.

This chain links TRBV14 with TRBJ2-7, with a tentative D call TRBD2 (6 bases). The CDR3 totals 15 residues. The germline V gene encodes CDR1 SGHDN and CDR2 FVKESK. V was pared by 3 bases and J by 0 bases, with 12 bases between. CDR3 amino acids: CASSHRRDPSYEQYF. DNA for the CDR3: TGTGCCAGCAGCCACCGGCGGGACCCCTCCTACGAGCAGTACTTC.

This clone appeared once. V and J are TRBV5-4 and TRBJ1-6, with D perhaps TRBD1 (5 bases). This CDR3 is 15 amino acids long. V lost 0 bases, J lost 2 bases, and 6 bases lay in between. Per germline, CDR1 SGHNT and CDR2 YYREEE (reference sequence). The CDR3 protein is CASSLDRTYNSPLHF. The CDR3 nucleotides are TGTGCCAGCAGCTTGGACAGGACCTATAATTCACCCCTCCACTTT.

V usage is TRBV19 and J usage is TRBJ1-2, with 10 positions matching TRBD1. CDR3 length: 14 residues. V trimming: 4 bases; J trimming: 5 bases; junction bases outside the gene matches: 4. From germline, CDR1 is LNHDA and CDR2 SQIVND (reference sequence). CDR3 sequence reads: CASSTGQGGYGYTF. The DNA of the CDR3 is TGTGCCAGTAGTACCGGACAGGGGGGATATGGCTACACCTTC.